This TCR beta chain was sequenced during a study of patients and donors after allogeneic stem cell transplantation. V trimming: 5 bases; J trimming: 3 bases; junction bases outside the gene matches: 4. Germline assignment: CDR1 DFQATT and CDR2 SNEGSKA (reference sequence). The CDR3 covers 14 residues. TCRdb reprocessed the RT-PCR reads via MiXCR and lists one record per CDR3 protein. This sample has approximately 140,000 distinct CDR3 sequences, with about two fifths found just once. The receptor was derived from a human donor who was either an allogeneic HSCT recipient or a stem cell or donor lymphocyte infusion donor (not recorded which). It is not recorded whose cells these are; they may come from a transplant donor. The sequencing input was blood, either unsorted or a sorted T cell fraction (not recorded which). The V and J genes are TRBV20-1 and TRBJ1-3; TRBD1 agrees at 10 bases. The DNA for the CDR3 is TGCAGTGCTGAGACAGGGGGCTTTGGAAACACCATATATTTT. Protein product: CSAETGGFGNTIYF.